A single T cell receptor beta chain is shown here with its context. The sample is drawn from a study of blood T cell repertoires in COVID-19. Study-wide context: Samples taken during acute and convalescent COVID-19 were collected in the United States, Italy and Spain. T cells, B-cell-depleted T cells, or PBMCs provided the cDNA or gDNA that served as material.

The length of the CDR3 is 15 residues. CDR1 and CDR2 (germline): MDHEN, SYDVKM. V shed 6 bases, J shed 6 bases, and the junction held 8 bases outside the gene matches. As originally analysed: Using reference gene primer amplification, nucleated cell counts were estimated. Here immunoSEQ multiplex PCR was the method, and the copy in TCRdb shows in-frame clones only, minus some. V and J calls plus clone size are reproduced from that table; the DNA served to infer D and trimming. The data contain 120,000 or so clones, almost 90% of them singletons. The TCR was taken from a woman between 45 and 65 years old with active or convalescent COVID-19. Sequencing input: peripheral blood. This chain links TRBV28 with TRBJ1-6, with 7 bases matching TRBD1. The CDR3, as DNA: TGTGCCAGCAGCCCACAGGGGTCCCCTAATTCACCCCTCCACTTT. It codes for CASSPQGSPNSPLHF.